A selection of T cell receptor beta chains follows, all from one sample in a study of immune evolution from preneoplasia to lung adenocarcinoma. TCRdb keeps only in-frame clones here, not all; method: immunoSEQ multiplex PCR. The sample holds about 11,000 clones, over 60% seen once. The source material was FFPE normal lung tissue adjacent to the tumor. Receptor source: a person in their sixties with lung adenocarcinoma. Some clones in this sample may be carry-over from other donors' samples. Each CDR3 is given with its conserved first and last residue. A D gene is named only where the DNA matches it firmly. Some rows have no size entry. The others give once, few or many, or a class for an expanded clone.

size: medium-sized; V: TRBV19; J: TRBJ1-3; length: 14; D: NA; CDR3: CASSRTRPGNTIYF; DNA: TGTGCCAGTAGTAGGACTCGACCTGGAAACACCATATATTTT
size: NA; V: TRBV7-9; J: TRBJ1-1; length: 16; D: NA; CDR3: CASSSGRGGRNTEAFF; DNA: TGTGCCAGCAGCTCGGGCCGGGGAGGTAGGAACACTGAAGCTTTCTTT
size: once; V: TRBV7-6; J: TRBJ2-3; length: 19; D: TRBD2; CDR3: CASSLVGLAGRTSTDTQYF; DNA: TGTGCCAGCAGCTTAGTCGGACTAGCGGGAAGAACTAGCACAGATACGCAGTATTTT
size: few; V: TRBV9; J: TRBJ1-2; length: 14; D: TRBD1; CDR3: CASSATGVSYGYTF; DNA: TGTGCCAGCAGCGCAACAGGGGTGAGCTATGGCTACACCTTC
size: few; V: TRBV5-6; J: TRBJ1-1; length: 17; D: TRBD1; CDR3: CASSLIQGRIGITEAFF; DNA: TGTGCCAGCAGCTTGATACAGGGGCGGATCGGGATCACTGAAGCTTTCTTT
size: NA; V: TRBV2; J: TRBJ2-3; length: 15; D: NA; CDR3: CASVVDGGSTDTQYF; DNA: TGTGCCAGCGTCGTTGATGGCGGTAGCACAGATACGCAGTATTTT
size: NA; V: TRBV5-5; J: TRBJ2-7; length: 12; D: NA; CDR3: CASSLGGYEQYF; DNA: TGTGCCAGCAGCTTGGGGGGGTACGAGCAGTACTTC
size: NA; V: TRBV4-1; J: TRBJ2-7; length: 16; D: NA; CDR3: CASSPVGDTHSYEQYF; DNA: TGCGCCAGCAGCCCAGTGGGGGATACCCACTCCTACGAGCAGTACTTC
size: NA; V: TRBV25-1; J: TRBJ2-7; length: 16; D: TRBD2; CDR3: CASSGGLAGESYEQYF; DNA: TGTGCCAGCAGTGGGGGACTAGCGGGAGAGTCCTACGAGCAGTACTTC
size: NA; V: TRBV5-5; J: TRBJ2-1; length: 11; D: NA; CDR3: CASSEGRSYFF; DNA: TGTGCCAGCAGTGAGGGGAGGAGTTACTTCTTC
size: NA; V: TRBV29-1; J: TRBJ2-1; length: 13; D: NA; CDR3: CSVQKGVRDEQFF; DNA: TGCAGCGTCCAGAAAGGGGTAAGGGATGAGCAGTTCTTC
size: NA; V: TRBV14; J: TRBJ1-4; length: 15; D: NA; CDR3: CASSQNVGTNEKLFF; DNA: TGTGCCAGCAGCCAAAATGTTGGAACTAATGAAAAACTGTTTTTT
size: NA; V: TRBV7-9; J: TRBJ2-7; length: 13; D: NA; CDR3: CASSLAGSYEQYF; DNA: TGTGCCAGCAGCCTCGCAGGGAGCTACGAGCAGTACTTC
size: NA; V: TRBV10-1; J: TRBJ2-5; length: 13; D: TRBD2; CDR3: CASPTSGKETQYF; DNA: TGCGCCAGCCCGACTAGCGGGAAAGAGACCCAGTACTTC
size: NA; V: TRBV28; J: TRBJ2-6; length: 12; D: NA; CDR3: CASSSGANVLTF; DNA: TGTGCCAGCAGTTCTGGGGCCAACGTCCTGACTTTC
size: few; V: TRBV30; J: TRBJ1-1; length: 13; D: TRBD1; CDR3: CAWMDRRIGEAFF; DNA: TGTGCCTGGATGGACAGGAGAATAGGAGAAGCTTTCTTT
size: NA; V: TRBV5-8; J: TRBJ2-7; length: 14; D: NA; CDR3: CASKMFAGTYEQYF; DNA: TGTGCCAGCAAAATGTTTGCAGGGACCTACGAGCAGTACTTC
size: NA; V: TRBV10-2; J: TRBJ2-7; length: 14; D: NA; CDR3: CASRSGTTSYEQYF; DNA: TGCGCCAGCAGATCCGGGACCACTTCCTACGAGCAGTACTTC
size: NA; V: TRBV4-2; J: TRBJ2-5; length: 13; D: NA; CDR3: CASSQVDQETQYF; DNA: TGTGCCAGCAGCCAAGTGGACCAAGAGACCCAGTACTTC
size: NA; V: TRBV19; J: TRBJ2-1; length: 11; D: NA; CDR3: CASTGDIEQFF; DNA: TGTGCCAGTACCGGCGATATTGAGCAGTTCTTC
size: once; V: TRBV7-2; J: TRBJ1-2; length: 15; D: NA; CDR3: CASSLFKGQNYGYTF; DNA: TGTGCCAGCAGCTTATTTAAAGGTCAGAACTATGGCTACACCTTC
size: NA; V: TRBV5-4; J: TRBJ2-4; length: 15; D: NA; CDR3: CASSSRRDDPNIQYF; DNA: TGTGCCAGCAGCTCCCGCAGGGACGACCCTAACATTCAGTACTTC
size: NA; V: TRBV6-4; J: TRBJ2-6; length: 16; D: NA; CDR3: CASGGGGASGANVLTF; DNA: TGTGCCAGCGGGGGAGGGGGAGCATCTGGGGCCAACGTCCTGACTTTC
size: NA; V: TRBV7-8; J: TRBJ2-5; length: 14; D: NA; CDR3: CASSLVTSRETQYF; DNA: TGTGCCAGCAGCTTAGTCACTAGCCGGGAGACCCAGTACTTC
size: NA; V: TRBV30; J: TRBJ2-7; length: 11; D: NA; CDR3: CAWSVQTPQYF; DNA: TGTGCCTGGAGTGTACAGACACCCCAGTACTTC
size: few; V: TRBV4-2; J: TRBJ2-5; length: 14; D: NA; CDR3: CASSQVGGQETQYF; DNA: TGTGCCAGCAGCCAAGTTGGCGGACAAGAGACCCAGTACTTC
size: NA; V: TRBV7-2; J: TRBJ2-2; length: 14; D: NA; CDR3: CASSPYTNTGELFF; DNA: TGTGCCAGCAGCCCCTATACGAACACCGGGGAGCTGTTTTTT
size: medium-sized; V: TRBV6-5; J: TRBJ1-1; length: 13; D: NA; CDR3: CASKRMGDTEAFF; DNA: TGTGCCAGCAAGAGGATGGGGGACACTGAAGCTTTCTTT
size: once; V: TRBV15; J: TRBJ2-7; length: 15; D: NA; CDR3: CATSRVGVRDAEQYF; DNA: TGTGCCACCAGCAGAGTAGGCGTCAGGGATGCCGAGCAGTACTTC
size: NA; V: TRBV5-6; J: TRBJ2-7; length: 17; D: TRBD2; CDR3: CASSLVVAGGSSYEQYF; DNA: TGTGCCAGCAGCTTGGTAGTAGCGGGAGGTAGCTCCTACGAGCAGTACTTC
size: NA; V: TRBV19; J: TRBJ2-3; length: 15; D: TRBD1; CDR3: CASSMGQPSTDTQYF; DNA: TGTGCCAGTAGTATGGGACAGCCTAGCACAGATACGCAGTATTTT
size: few; V: TRBV5-6; J: TRBJ1-2; length: 15; D: TRBD1; CDR3: CASSLWDRGTYGYTF; DNA: TGTGCCAGCAGCTTGTGGGACAGGGGTACCTATGGCTACACCTTC
size: NA; V: TRBV10-3; J: TRBJ2-5; length: 11; D: TRBD1; CDR3: CATRDSETQYF; DNA: TGTGCCACCAGGGACAGTGAGACCCAGTACTTC
size: NA; V: TRBV9; J: TRBJ2-3; length: 15; D: NA; CDR3: CASRGGRGDTDTQYF; DNA: TGTGCCAGCAGAGGAGGGCGAGGGGACACAGATACGCAGTATTTT
size: NA; V: TRBV5-6; J: TRBJ1-4; length: 15; D: NA; CDR3: CASSLSGETNEKLFF; DNA: TGTGCCAGCAGCTTGTCGGGGGAGACTAATGAAAAACTGTTTTTT
size: NA; V: TRBV5-1; J: TRBJ2-1; length: 13; D: NA; CDR3: CASSSLADNEQFF; DNA: TGCGCCAGCAGTTCGTTGGCAGACAATGAGCAGTTCTTC
size: NA; V: TRBV27; J: TRBJ2-7; length: 14; D: NA; CDR3: CASSLTPTGNEQYF; DNA: TGTGCCAGCAGTTTAACCCCAACGGGGAACGAGCAGTACTTC
size: NA; V: TRBV14; J: TRBJ1-2; length: 13; D: NA; CDR3: CASSNVLKSGYTF; DNA: TGTGCCAGCAGCAACGTCCTAAAGTCTGGCTACACCTTC
size: NA; V: TRBV6-5; J: TRBJ1-1; length: 12; D: NA; CDR3: CASKERNTEAFF; DNA: TGTGCCAGCAAGGAGCGGAACACTGAAGCTTTCTTT
size: NA; V: TRBV15; J: TRBJ1-5; length: 14; D: NA; CDR3: CATSRVYGNQPQHF; DNA: TGTGCCACCAGCAGAGTTTACGGAAATCAGCCCCAGCATTTT